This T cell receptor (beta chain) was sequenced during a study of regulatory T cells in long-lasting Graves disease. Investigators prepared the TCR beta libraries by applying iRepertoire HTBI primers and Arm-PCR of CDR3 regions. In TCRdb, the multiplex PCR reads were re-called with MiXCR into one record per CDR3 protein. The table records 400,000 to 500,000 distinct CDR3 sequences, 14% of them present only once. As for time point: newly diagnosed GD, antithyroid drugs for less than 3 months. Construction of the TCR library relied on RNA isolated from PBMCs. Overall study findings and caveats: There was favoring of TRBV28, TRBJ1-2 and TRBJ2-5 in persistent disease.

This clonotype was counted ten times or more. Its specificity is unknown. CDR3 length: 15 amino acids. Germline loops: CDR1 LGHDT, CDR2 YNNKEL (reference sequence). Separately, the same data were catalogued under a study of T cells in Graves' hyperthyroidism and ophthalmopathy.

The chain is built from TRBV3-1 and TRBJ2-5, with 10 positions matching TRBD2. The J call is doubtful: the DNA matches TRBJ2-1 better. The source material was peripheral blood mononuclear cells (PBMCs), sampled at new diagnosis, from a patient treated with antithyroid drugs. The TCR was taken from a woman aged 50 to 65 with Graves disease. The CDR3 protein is CASSQATSGNNEQFF. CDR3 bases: TGTGCCAGCAGCCAAGCTACTAGCGGGAACAATGAGCAGTTCTTC.